Below are 27 T cell receptor beta chains sequenced from a single sample in a study of blood T cells in healthy people across ages. With a J-beta primer mix and a sample-barcoded 5' primer, a second PCR ran about 6 to 11 cycles. TCRdb recomputed calls from the 5' RACE reads with MiXCR, one row per CDR3 protein. The sample lists about 1,800,000 distinct CDR3 sequences; roughly 27% were seen once. Sequencing input: blood. All receptors come from a woman aged 25-40 years in good health.

This chain joins TRBV18 and TRBJ2-3; D is possibly TRBD1 (5 bases). The CDR3 length is 14 residues. V lost 1 base and J lost 4, with 9 bases in between. Germline V gene data show CDR1 as KGHSH and CDR2 as LQKENI. CDR3 residues: CASSPRGQADTQYF. As DNA, the CDR3 is TGTGCCAGCTCACCACGGGGCCAGGCAGATACGCAGTATTTT. Drawing the rest from reference TRBV18 and TRBJ2-3, the complete variable domain is NAGVMQNPRHLVRRRGQEARLRCSPMKGHSHVYWYRQLPEEGLKFMVYLQKENIIDESGMPKERFSAEFPKEGPSILRIQQVVRGDSAAYFCASSPRGQADTQYFGPGTRLTVL.

This clonotype showed up many times. The chain links TRBV29-1 to TRBJ2-1; perhaps D is TRBD1 or TRBD2 (6 bases each). Germline V gene lookup returns CDR1 SQVTM and CDR2 ANQGSEA. The CDR3 is 12 amino acids. V was clipped by 6 bases and J by 7 bases, with 13 bases between them. The CDR3 nucleotides read TGCAGCGTGCGGTGGGGGGCTAATGAGCAGTTCTTC. Translation gives CSVRWGANEQFF.

This clonotype has just one count. The chain has TRBV28 and TRBJ1-2; possibly TRBD1 for D (6 bases). The germline V gene has CDR1 MDHEN and CDR2 SYDVKM. This CDR3 has 14 residues. V was trimmed by 6 bases and J by 2 bases, leaving 13 bases between them. The CDR3 spells CASSRPRGNYGYTF. In DNA, the CDR3 is TGTGCCAGCAGCCGTCCCAGGGGCAACTATGGCTACACCTTC.

This clonotype has a handful of counts. V gene TRBV11-2 combines with J gene TRBJ2-3, with 10 bases identical to TRBD2. This CDR3 is built from 17 residues. After removal of 5 bases from V and 1 base from J, the junction contained 9 bases not matched to a gene. Per germline, CDR1 SGHAT and CDR2 FQNNGV. DNA for the CDR3: TGTGCCAGCAGCGCCGGGACTAGCGATCCGGGCACAGATACGCAGTATTTT. Translation gives CASSAGTSDPGTDTQYF.

This clonotype was recorded a few times. The chain joins TRBV9 to TRBJ2-1; no firm D call. The CDR3 is 14 amino acids. Between the trimmed V and J ends, which lost 0 bases and 3 bases, there was a span of 7 bases. Germline V gene data show CDR1 as SGDLS and CDR2 as YYNGEE. As DNA, the CDR3 is TGTGCCAGCAGCGTAGAGGCGGTCTACAATGAGCAGTTCTTC. Protein product: CASSVEAVYNEQFF.

The V and J genes are TRBV18 and TRBJ2-2, with 7 bases fitting TRBD2. CDR1 KGHSH and CDR2 LQKENI come from the germline V gene. The CDR3 is 16 residues long. J gave up 4 bases and V 6 bases, and 11 bases lay outside the gene matches. CDR3 in amino acids: CASSQRLALFTGELFF. The CDR3 bases are TGTGCCAGCTCCCAACGACTAGCTCTGTTCACCGGGGAGCTGTTTTTT.

In this sample, this clonotype turned up many times. The J gene is TRBJ2-3, the V gene TRBV4-2; D possibly corresponds to TRBD2 (5 bases). The V gene lost 1 base and the J gene lost 3 bases, with 5 bases spanning the gap. The CDR3 length is 13 residues. Germline CDR1 is LGHNA and CDR2 is YNFKEQ. Written as DNA, the CDR3 is TGTGCCAGCAGCCAAGCGGGGACAGATACGCAGTATTTT. This gives the protein CASSQAGTDTQYF.

This clonotype was picked up a small number of times. The rearrangement joins TRBV7-2 to TRBJ1-2; the D is unclear. With 0 bases removed from V and 4 bases from J, the gap between germline ends came to 6 bases. CDR1 is SGHTA, CDR2 FQGNSA, per germline. This CDR3 region has 13 residues. DNA of the CDR3: TGTGCCAGCAGCTTAGCCGTGGGCTATGGCTACACCTTC. Protein product: CASSLAVGYGYTF.

This clonotype appeared a few times. CDR3 coding DNA: TGCAGCTCCAGGGGCAGGGTAGGCCCCGGGAGGGTTGCAGATACGCAGTATTTT. Translation gives CSSRGRVGPGRVADTQYF. This chain uses TRBV29-1 with TRBJ2-3, with 8 bases aligning to TRBD2. J gave up 4 bases and V 8 bases, and 23 bases lay outside the gene matches. In germline, CDR1 is SQVTM, CDR2 ANQGSEA. This CDR3 contains 18 residues.

In its sample, this clonotype was seen a few times. The gene calls are TRBV18 and TRBJ2-7; D is uncertain. In germline, CDR1 is KGHSH, CDR2 LQKENI. Trimming took 5 bases from V and 2 from J, leaving 16 bases between them. This CDR3 spans 15 amino acids. The CDR3 DNA is TGTGCCAGCTCATTAATCGTGGAAAGCCCCTACGAGCAGTACTTC. Translated: CASSLIVESPYEQYF.

The chain combines TRBV12-3 or TRBV12-4 with TRBJ2-3; weak D call: TRBD2 (5 bases). V was shortened by 3 bases and J by 4 bases, with 14 bases between the two germline ends. The CDR3 totals 15 residues. The CDR3 loop reads CASSLRRGSADTQYF. CDR3 DNA sequence: TGTGCCAGCAGTTTGCGTAGAGGGAGCGCAGATACGCAGTATTTT.

J is TRBJ2-5 and V is TRBV6-1, with 7 bases fitting TRBD1. The J segment lost 5 bases and the V segment lost 6 bases, leaving 9 bases of the junction unmatched. CDR3 length: 14 residues. In germline, CDR1 is MNHNS, CDR2 SASEGT. The CDR3 DNA is TGTGCCAGCAGGGAACCGGGACAGCCGGAGACCCAGTACTTC. Translation: CASREPGQPETQYF.

CDR3: CSAPVSGRARAGANVLTF. CDR3 DNA: TGCAGTGCGCCGGTTAGCGGGAGGGCCCGAGCTGGGGCCAACGTCCTGACTTTC. V and J are TRBV20-1 and TRBJ2-6; TRBD2 aligns across 11 bases. CDR3 length: 18 amino acids. Germline CDR1 and CDR2: DFQATT and SNEGSKA (reference sequence). Germline trimming cut 6 bases from V and 2 bases from J; bases unmatched to any gene: 12.

This clonotype was found many times. This chain connects TRBV24-1 to TRBJ2-1, with 8 positions matching TRBD1. CDR3 size: 13 residues. Germline CDR1 KGHDR, CDR2 SFDVKD. J gave up 8 bases and V 8 bases, and 7 bases lay outside the gene matches. CDR3 nucleotide sequence: TGTGCCACCACCGGACAGGGCCCCGATGAGCAGTTCTTC. Encoded protein: CATTGQGPDEQFF.

The rearrangement uses TRBV4-3 and TRBJ1-6; 8 bases fit TRBD1. This CDR3 has 14 residues. Germline V gives CDR1 LGHNA, CDR2 YSLEER. The junction had 4 bases not matched to a gene; V was cut back by 0 bases and J by 12 bases. This chain's CDR3 is CASSQDRTGQPLHF. The CDR3 DNA follows: TGCGCCAGCAGCCAAGACAGGACAGGGCAACCCCTCCACTTT.

This sequence joins TRBV7-3 and TRBJ1-6, with TRBD1 identical over 8 bases. Looked up from germline, CDR1 is SGHTA and CDR2 is FQGTGA. The CDR3 has 13 residues. The trim removed 9 bases at V and 6 bases at J, leaving 4 bases unmatched. The CDR3 here is CASGQGVNSPLHF. The CDR3 nucleotides read TGTGCCAGTGGACAGGGTGTTAATTCACCCCTCCACTTT.

This clonotype was counted between two and nine times. This chain links TRBV12-3 or TRBV12-4 with TRBJ1-2; D not certain. V was clipped by 7 bases and J by 8 bases, with 14 bases between them. This CDR3 has 12 residues. The CDR3 nucleotides read TGTGCCAGCACCTTTGGGTTTGGAGGCTACACCTTC. Protein product: CASTFGFGGYTF.

This clonotype was observed a handful of times. The chain uses TRBV14 and TRBJ2-1; D is possibly TRBD2 (6 bases). Germline V lookup: CDR1 SGHDN, CDR2 FVKESK. The V end lost 4 bases, the J end lost 8 bases, and 12 bases lay between the germline ends. This CDR3 comprises 13 residues. The CDR3 DNA follows: TGTGCCAGCAGCCCTGAATGGGGGGATGAGCAGTTCTTC. This translates into CASSPEWGDEQFF.

The J gene is TRBJ2-7, the V gene TRBV28, with 8 positions matching TRBD2. The V gene's germline CDR1 is MDHEN and CDR2 SYDVKM. The length of the CDR3 is 16 residues. The junction had 14 bases not matched to a gene; V was cut back by 5 bases and J by 5 bases. CDR3 residues: CASSIPAGTSADEQYF. The CDR3 nucleotides are TGTGCCAGCAGTATACCCGCCGGGACTAGTGCTGACGAGCAGTACTTC.

The J gene is TRBJ2-1, the V gene TRBV30; 7 positions match TRBD1. With V trimmed by 5 bases and J by 6 bases, 7 bases remained unmatched. The CDR3 has 13 amino acids. Germline assignment: CDR1 GTSNPN and CDR2 SVGIG (reference sequence). The CDR3 loop is CAWDREWGNEQFF. The CDR3 DNA reads as TGTGCCTGGGACAGGGAATGGGGCAATGAGCAGTTCTTC.

This sequence joins TRBV7-9 and TRBJ2-7; 8 positions agree with TRBD2. The CDR3 sequence is 14 residues long. The germline gives CDR1 SEHNR, CDR2 FQNEAQ (reference sequence). The V gene end was trimmed by 1 base and the J gene end by 10 bases; junction bases not matched to a gene: 9. CDR3 bases: TGTGCCAGCAGCTTAGAGTCGAGCGGGAGTCCCCAGTACTTC. Protein sequence: CASSLESSGSPQYF.

This chain uses TRBV20-1 with TRBJ1-2; no reliable D call. This CDR3 is 13 amino acids long. CDR1 is DFQATT and CDR2 is SNEGSKA in the germline V gene (reference sequence). Trimming shortened V by 3 bases and J by 4 bases, and 12 bases separated the two germline ends. The CDR3 protein is CSARALIGYGYTF. As DNA, the CDR3 is TGCAGTGCTAGGGCTCTAATCGGCTATGGCTACACCTTC.

This clonotype was seen more than once but under ten times. This chain links TRBV6-5 with TRBJ1-5, with a tentative D call TRBD1 (5 bases). The CDR3 loop spans 13 amino acids. CDR1 and CDR2 (germline): MNHEY, SVGAGI. The V end was cut by 8 bases, the J end by 3 bases, with 11 bases between. CDR3 loop: CASRDAYNQPQHF. In DNA, the CDR3 is TGTGCCAGCCGGGACGCCTACAATCAGCCCCAGCATTTT.

Only a few counts were recorded for this clonotype. The V gene is TRBV12-3 or TRBV12-4, the J gene TRBJ2-3, with D tentatively TRBD1 (5 bases). CDR3 length: 15 residues. The V and J ends lost 6 bases and 2 bases respectively, with 15 bases between them. Here the CDR3 DNA reads TGTGCCAGCAGAAAGGGGAATCCAGCCACAGATACGCAGTATTTT. It translates to CASRKGNPATDTQYF.

This chain links TRBV7-6 with TRBJ2-7, with D possibly being TRBD1 (5 bases). From germline, CDR1 is SGHVS and CDR2 FNYEAQ. The CDR3 sequence is 14 residues long. Trimming shortened V by 1 base and J by 6 bases, and 13 bases separated the two germline ends. The CDR3 spells CASSLGQSPSEQYF. Written as DNA, the CDR3 is TGTGCCAGCAGCTTAGGACAGTCCCCCAGCGAGCAGTACTTC. The whole variable domain, remainder taken from reference TRBV7-6 and TRBJ2-7, is GAGVSQSPRYKVTKRGQDVALRCDPISGHVSLYWYRQALGQGPEFLTYFNYEAQQDKSGLPNDRFSAERPEGSISTLTIQRTEQRDSAMYRCASSLGQSPSEQYFGPGTRLTVT.

The V call is TRBV3-1, the J call TRBJ2-1; weak D call: TRBD2 (6 bases). The V gene lost 7 bases and the J gene lost 3 bases, with 16 bases spanning the gap. The germline gives CDR1 LGHDT, CDR2 YNNKEL (reference sequence). The CDR3 totals 15 residues. The CDR3 nucleotides are TGTGCCAGCACCCGACGGGGCGGGGTCTACAATGAGCAGTTCTTC. It specifies CASTRRGGVYNEQFF.

This clonotype appeared a few times. The J gene is TRBJ1-5, the V gene TRBV5-1; D gene uncertain. Germline assignment: CDR1 SGHRS and CDR2 YFSETQ. With 7 bases removed from V and 7 bases from J, the gap between germline ends came to 15 bases. This CDR3 has 13 amino acids. CDR3 nucleotide sequence: TGCGCCAGCGCAGACGGACCGGGACAGCCCCAGCATTTT. Encoded protein: CASADGPGQPQHF.